These 13 T cell receptor beta chains came from one sample sequenced in a study of glioma-infiltrating T cells. TCR alpha and beta CDR3 regions were amplified from RNA using iRepertoire nested multiplex PCR. One entry per CDR3 protein results from TCRdb running MiXCR on the multiplex PCR reads. The sample has approximately 100,000 distinct CDR3 sequences, 25% to 30% seen once. Specimen: glioma tissue, nonneoplastic brain tissue, or PBMCs (not recorded which). The source of these receptors is a human donor with low-grade glioma or glioblastoma, undergoing nonglioma brain surgery, or in good health (not recorded which).

Ten or more counts support this clonotype. The rearrangement uses TRBV10-3 and TRBJ1-1, with D perhaps matching TRBD1 (6 bases). Between the trimmed V and J ends, which lost 6 bases and 1 base, there was a span of 9 bases. The V gene's germline CDR1 is ENHRY and CDR2 SYGVKD. This CDR3 spans 13 amino acids. Written as DNA, the CDR3 is TGTGCCATCAGAGGACAGCCGAACACTGAAGCTTTCTTT. Translated, it gives CAIRGQPNTEAFF.

This clonotype occurred a few times. J is TRBJ1-4 and V is TRBV14; D unclear. In germline, CDR1 is SGHDN, CDR2 FVKESK. Trimming took off 4 bases at V and 0 bases at J, with 9 bases between the two ends. This CDR3 comprises 15 residues. The CDR3 spells CASSPVGTTNEKLFF. CDR3 sequence (DNA): TGTGCCAGCAGCCCGGTCGGAACAACTAATGAAAAACTGTTTTTT.

The sample holds many counts of this clonotype. This chain joins TRBV20-1 and TRBJ1-5; the match to TRBD1 covers 11 bases. CDR1 is DFQATT and CDR2 is SNEGSKA in the germline V gene (reference sequence). The J segment lost 2 bases and the V segment lost 5 bases, leaving 5 bases of the junction unmatched. The CDR3 runs 15 residues. The chain's CDR3 is CSAVPGQGGNQPQHF. For the CDR3, the DNA is TGCAGTGCTGTACCGGGACAGGGGGGCAATCAGCCCCAGCATTTT.

As concerns this clonotype: It may be a read error: a sequence one base away is much more abundant. The V gene is TRBV12-3 or TRBV12-4, the J gene TRBJ1-5; D is undetermined. The CDR3 has 11 residues. Trimming stripped 3 bases from V and 11 bases from J, with 8 bases between. The CDR3 loop is CASSFRGAQHF. Here the CDR3 DNA reads TGTGCCAGCAGTTTTCGTGGGGCCCAGCATTTT.

With respect to this clonotype: A clone one base away is much larger, so this may be a read error. V and J are TRBV20-1 and TRBJ2-1; D might be TRBD2 (6 bases). Trimming cost V 3 bases and J 6 bases, with 18 bases left between them. Germline V gene lookup returns CDR1 DFQATT and CDR2 SNEGSKA (reference sequence). The CDR3 is made up of 15 amino acids. The CDR3 DNA follows: TGCAGTGCTAGCAGGGCGGCCGTGGGGGGCAATGAGCAGTTCTTC. This codes for CSASRAAVGGNEQFF.

The chain links TRBV30 to TRBJ1-4; 7 bases agree with TRBD1. The junction had 10 bases not matched to a gene; V was cut back by 7 bases and J by 5 bases. This CDR3 has 14 residues. The germline CDR1 and CDR2 sequences are GTSNPN and SVGIG (reference sequence). CDR3 protein: CASEPGQRNEKLFF. The CDR3 coding sequence is TGTGCCTCAGAACCGGGACAGAGAAATGAAAAACTGTTTTTT. Full variable domain (rest looked up from reference TRBV30 and TRBJ1-4): SQTIHQWPATLVQPVGSPLSLECTVEGTSNPNLYWYRQAAGRGLQLLFYSVGIGQISSEVPQNLSASRPQDRQFILSSKKLLLSDSGFYLCASEPGQRNEKLFFGSGTQLSVL.

This clonotype was observed many times. V and J are TRBV7-2 and TRBJ2-3; D is perhaps TRBD2 (5 bases). CDR1 is SGHTA, CDR2 FQGNSA, per germline. This CDR3 is 15 amino acids long. Trimming pared 0 bases from V and 0 bases from J, leaving 7 bases between. The CDR3 DNA sequence: TGTGCCAGCAGCTTAGCGCGGACTAGCACAGATACGCAGTATTTT. Amino acid sequence: CASSLARTSTDTQYF.

This clonotype showed up many times. The gene calls are TRBV6-1 and TRBJ1-1, with a tentative D call TRBD1 (6 bases). CDR3 size: 14 residues. V was clipped by 7 bases and J by 6 bases, with 18 bases between them. Germline CDR1 and CDR2: MNHNS and SASEGT. CDR3 sequence (DNA): TGTGCCAGCAAGGAGGGGGTTACACGGGCTGAAGCTTTCTTT. The encoded protein is CASKEGVTRAEAFF.

Many counts were recorded for this clonotype. Here the CDR3 reads CSASLRTGRTIINQPQHF. Here the CDR3 DNA reads TGCAGTGCTAGTCTTCGGACAGGGAGGACCATAATCAATCAGCCCCAGCATTTT. V gene TRBV20-1 combines with J gene TRBJ1-5; 8 bases line up with TRBD1. This CDR3 comprises 18 residues. The V gene's germline CDR1 is DFQATT and CDR2 SNEGSKA (reference sequence). Losses at the gene ends were 3 bases for V and 3 bases for J; bases not matched to a gene: 16.

This chain uses TRBV29-1 with TRBJ2-7, with 8 bases fitting TRBD1. The CDR3 extends over 13 amino acids. J gave up 4 bases and V 5 bases, and 7 bases lay outside the gene matches. Germline CDR1 and CDR2: SQVTM and ANQGSEA. For the CDR3, the DNA is TGCAGCGTTACCTTGACAGGGGAATACGAGCAGTACTTC. Amino acids: CSVTLTGEYEQYF.

This clonotype has more than one count but fewer than ten. The chain is built from TRBV2 and TRBJ1-2; tentative D call: TRBD1 (5 bases). Trimming cost V 5 bases and J 4 bases, with 17 bases left between them. The CDR3 spans 15 residues. Germline-derived CDR1 and CDR2 are SNHLY and FYNNEI. Written as DNA, the CDR3 is TGTGCCAGCAGTTCGTTGGGGACCTCACCCTATGGCTACACCTTC. Its translation: CASSSLGTSPYGYTF.

This clonotype was found many times. The J gene is TRBJ2-7, the V gene TRBV20-1, with 7 bases matching TRBD1. Germline values: CDR1 DFQATT, CDR2 SNEGSKA (reference sequence). V shed 6 bases, J shed 0 bases, and the junction held 8 bases outside the gene matches. This CDR3 is 14 amino acids long. The CDR3 sequence: CSAGGQMNSYEQYF. The CDR3 coding sequence is TGCAGTGCAGGGGGACAGATGAACTCCTACGAGCAGTACTTC.

This clonotype was seen a few times. The chain is built from TRBV7-6 and TRBJ1-1, with 7 bases lining up with TRBD1. The CDR3 sequence is 17 residues long. Germline-derived CDR1 and CDR2 are SGHVS and FNYEAQ. With V trimmed by 0 bases and J by 0 bases, 7 bases remained unmatched. Written as DNA, the CDR3 is TGTGCCAGCAGCTTAGCGGGGGGGACAGCCCTGAACACTGAAGCTTTCTTT. Translating it yields CASSLAGGTALNTEAFF.